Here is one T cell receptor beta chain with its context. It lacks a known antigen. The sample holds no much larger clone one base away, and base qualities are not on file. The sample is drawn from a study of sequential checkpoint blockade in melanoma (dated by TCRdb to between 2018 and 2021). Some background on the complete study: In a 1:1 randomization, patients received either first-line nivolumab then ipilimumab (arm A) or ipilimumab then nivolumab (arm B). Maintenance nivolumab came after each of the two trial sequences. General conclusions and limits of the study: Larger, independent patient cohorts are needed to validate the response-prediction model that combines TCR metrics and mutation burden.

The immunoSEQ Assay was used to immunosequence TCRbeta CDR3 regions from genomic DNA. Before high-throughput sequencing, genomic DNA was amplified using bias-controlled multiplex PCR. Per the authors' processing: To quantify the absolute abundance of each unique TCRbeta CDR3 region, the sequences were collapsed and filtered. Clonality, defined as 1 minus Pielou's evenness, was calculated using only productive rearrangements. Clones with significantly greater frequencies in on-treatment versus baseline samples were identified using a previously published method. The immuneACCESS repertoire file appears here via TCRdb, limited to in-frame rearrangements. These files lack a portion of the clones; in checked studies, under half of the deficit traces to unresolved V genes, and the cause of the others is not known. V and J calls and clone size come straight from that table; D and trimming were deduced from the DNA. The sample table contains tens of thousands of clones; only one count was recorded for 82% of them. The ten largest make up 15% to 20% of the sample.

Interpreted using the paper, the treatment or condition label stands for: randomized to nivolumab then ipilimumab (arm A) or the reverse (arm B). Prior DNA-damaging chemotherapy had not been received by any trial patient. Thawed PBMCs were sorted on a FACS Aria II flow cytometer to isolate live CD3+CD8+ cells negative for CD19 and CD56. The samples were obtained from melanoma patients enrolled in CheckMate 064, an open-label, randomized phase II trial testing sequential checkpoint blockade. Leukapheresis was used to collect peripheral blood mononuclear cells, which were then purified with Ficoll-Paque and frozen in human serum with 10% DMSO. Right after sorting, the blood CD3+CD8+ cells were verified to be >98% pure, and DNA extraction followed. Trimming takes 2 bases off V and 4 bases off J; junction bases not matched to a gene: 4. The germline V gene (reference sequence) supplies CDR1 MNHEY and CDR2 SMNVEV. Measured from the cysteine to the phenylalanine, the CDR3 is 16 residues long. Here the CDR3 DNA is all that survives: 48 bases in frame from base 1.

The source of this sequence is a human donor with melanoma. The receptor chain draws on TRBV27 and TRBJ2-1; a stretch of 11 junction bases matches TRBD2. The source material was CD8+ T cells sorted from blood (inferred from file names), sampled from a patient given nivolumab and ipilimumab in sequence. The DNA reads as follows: TGTGCCAGCAGTTTACAGGGACTAGCGGTTTACAATGAGCAGTTCTTC. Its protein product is CASSLQGLAVYNEQFF.